The 11 T cell receptor beta chains below all came from one sample that was sequenced in a study of post-analysis software for immune sequencing data. Overall study findings and caveats: Several TRBV segments (TRBV5-6, TRBV5-1 and TRBV20-1 among them) occurred more frequently in patients than in controls.

Sequencing libraries made from TCR beta cDNA carried unique molecular identifiers. TCRdb reprocessed the PCR reads with MiXCR, giving one entry per CDR3 protein. The data hold approximately 630,000 distinct CDR3 sequences, with approximately 59% observed a single time. Their antigens are not known. The sample comprised blood. The receptors were sampled from a girl aged 2-10 years with multiple sclerosis.

This clonotype showed up just a few times. The rearrangement uses TRBV11-2 and TRBJ2-7; no reliable D call. Deletions cut 5 bases from V and 6 bases from J, with 14 bases between. The CDR3 loop spans 13 amino acids. Per the germline V gene, CDR1 is SGHAT and CDR2 is FQNNGV. The CDR3: CASSVPKHFEQYF. The CDR3 DNA is TGTGCCAGCAGCGTCCCCAAACATTTCGAGCAGTACTTC.

The chain uses TRBV3-1 and TRBJ2-3; 14 bases agree with TRBD2. CDR1 LGHDT and CDR2 YNNKEL come from the germline V gene (reference sequence). With 4 bases clipped from V and 4 bases from J, the junction kept 13 bases outside the gene matches. This CDR3 has 19 amino acids. CDR3 in amino acids: CASSPTTSGGAGPPDTQYF. CDR3 coding DNA: TGTGCCAGCAGCCCTACGACTAGCGGGGGGGCCGGTCCCCCAGATACGCAGTATTTT.

This chain uses TRBV18 with TRBJ2-7; D unresolved. Germline V gene sequence: CDR1 KGHSH, CDR2 LQKENI. With 0 bases removed from V and 6 bases from J, the gap between germline ends came to 15 bases. This CDR3 spans 15 amino acids. The DNA of the CDR3 is TGTGCCAGCTCACCACCGGAAGAGGCCTGGGGCGAGCAGTACTTC. Protein sequence: CASSPPEEAWGEQYF.

This chain uses TRBV7-2 with TRBJ2-5; the D gene could be TRBD1 or TRBD2 (5 bases each). The CDR3 extends over 14 amino acids. Germline lookup yields CDR1 SGHTA and CDR2 FQGNSA. V was cut by 3 bases and J by 11 bases, with 19 bases left in between. The CDR3 region has the DNA TGTGCCAGCAGCTTGGGACCTCAGTCAAGGGAGCAGTACTTC. Protein sequence: CASSLGPQSREQYF. Combining the CDR3 with reference TRBV7-2 and TRBJ2-5 gives the whole variable domain GAGVSQSPSNKVTEKGKDVELRCDPISGHTALYWYRQSLGQGLEFLIYFQGNSAPDKSGLPSDRFSAERTGGSVSTLTIQRTQQEDSAVYLCASSLGPQSREQYFGPGTRLLVL.

The chain couples TRBV20-1 to TRBJ2-1; 9 bases are a match to TRBD2. The CDR3 sequence is 15 residues long. The germline gives CDR1 DFQATT, CDR2 SNEGSKA (reference sequence). The junction had 14 bases not matched to a gene; V was cut back by 6 bases and J by 8 bases. CDR3 DNA sequence: TGCAGTGCCCCAAAGGCGGGAGGGAGAAGAGATGAGCAGTTCTTC. The encoded protein is CSAPKAGGRRDEQFF.

This clonotype was detected once. The CDR3 is CSARDQGGGEKLFF. The CDR3 DNA reads TGCAGTGCTAGAGATCAGGGAGGCGGGGAAAAACTGTTTTTT. This chain connects TRBV20-1 to TRBJ1-4; TRBD1 is a possible D gene (5 bases). In germline, CDR1 is DFQATT, CDR2 SNEGSKA (reference sequence). Trimming removed 0 bases from V and 8 bases from J, with 13 bases in between. The CDR3 covers 14 residues.

This clonotype was counted between two and nine times. The chain recombines TRBV6-5 with TRBJ2-7; possible D gene TRBD2, 6 bases. The CDR3 sequence is 15 residues long. V shed 5 bases and J shed 0 bases, with 14 bases lying between them. Germline CDR1 is MNHEY and CDR2 is SVGAGI. CDR3 sequence (DNA): TGTGCCAGCAGTCACACTAGCTCAAGCTCCTACGAGCAGTACTTC. Its protein is CASSHTSSSSYEQYF.

This clonotype was recorded a few times. The gene calls are TRBV30 and TRBJ2-3; 7 bases are a match to TRBD1. The V segment lost 6 bases and the J segment 2 bases; nucleotides outside the gene matches: 11. The germline CDR1 and CDR2 sequences are GTSNPN and SVGIG (reference sequence). This CDR3 spans 15 amino acids. CDR3 nucleotide sequence: TGTGCCTGTTCTCCGGGACAGATCAACACAGATACGCAGTATTTT. Its protein product is CACSPGQINTDTQYF.

The chain links TRBV2 to TRBJ2-7; TRBD2 is a possible D gene (6 bases). This CDR3 contains 15 residues. Trimming left V 6 bases short and J 5 bases short, with 20 bases between. CDR1 and CDR2 from the germline V gene are SNHLY and FYNNEI. This chain's CDR3 is CASSPGYGGYHEQYF. Here the CDR3 DNA reads TGTGCCAGCAGCCCCGGTTATGGAGGGTACCACGAGCAGTACTTC.

V and J are TRBV5-1 and TRBJ2-1, with 9 bases matching TRBD1. The CDR3 is 14 amino acids. The germline CDR1 and CDR2 sequences are SGHRS and YFSETQ. V gave up 3 bases and J gave up 6 bases; unmatched junction bases: 4. CDR3 DNA: TGCGCCAGCAGCTGGGGACAGGGCCTCAATGAGCAGTTCTTC. Protein product: CASSWGQGLNEQFF.

The chain links TRBV10-3 to TRBJ2-5, with TRBD1 identical over 9 bases. CDR1 is ENHRY and CDR2 is SYGVKD in the germline V gene. Trimming took 2 bases from V and 3 from J; bases not matched to a gene: 4. The CDR3 has 15 amino acids. CDR3 coding DNA: TGTGCCATCAGTGAGGGGGACAGGGAGGAAGAGACCCAGTACTTC. It specifies CAISEGDREEETQYF.